These 13 T cell receptor beta chains were sequenced from one sample in a study of blood T cells in healthy people across ages. Combining a sample-barcoded 5' primer with a J-beta primer mix, a second PCR ran for 7 to 11 cycles. MiXCR, run by TCRdb on the 5' RACE reads, gives a single entry per CDR3 protein. The sample contains about 1.5 million distinct CDR3 sequences, 40% to 45% of which appear only once. The sample consisted of blood. Source of these receptors: a woman younger than 35 in good health.

The chain carries TRBV7-2 and TRBJ2-3, with a weak D call TRBD1 (5 bases). Between the trimmed V and J ends, which lost 1 base and 2 bases, there was a span of 13 bases. This CDR3 has 16 residues. Germline V gives CDR1 SGHTA, CDR2 FQGNSA. CDR3 protein: CASSLVRTPLTDTQYF. CDR3 DNA: TGTGCCAGCAGCTTAGTGCGGACACCACTCACAGATACGCAGTATTTT.

This clonotype was found a few times. The chain uses TRBV29-1 and TRBJ2-7; D is uncertain. The germline gives CDR1 SQVTM, CDR2 ANQGSEA. The V end lost 5 bases, the J end lost 3 bases, and 17 bases lay between the germline ends. The CDR3 runs 14 residues. This chain's CDR3 is CSVSPRAAIYEQYF. CDR3 coding DNA: TGCAGCGTTTCCCCCCGGGCCGCGATCTACGAGCAGTACTTC.

The chain couples TRBV4-3 to TRBJ1-4; D perhaps matches TRBD1 (5 bases). This CDR3 contains 16 residues. Germline lookup yields CDR1 LGHNA and CDR2 YSLEER. With 0 bases removed from V and 5 bases from J, the gap between germline ends came to 13 bases. The CDR3 region is CASSQEGRQPNEKLFF. CDR3 DNA: TGCGCCAGCAGCCAAGAGGGACGGCAACCGAATGAAAAACTGTTTTTT.

Turning to this clonotype: Germline and junction disagree at one end, which may indicate a read error. J is TRBJ1-2 and V is TRBV5-1; possibly TRBD1 for D (6 bases). Germline-derived CDR1 and CDR2 are SGHRS and YFSETQ. This CDR3 spans 16 amino acids. In nucleotides, the CDR3 is TGCGCCAACAGCACCGGACAGCTATATAATCTCTATGGCTACACCTTC. This translates into CANSTGQLYNLYGYTF.

The chain employs TRBV6-2 or TRBV6-3 and TRBJ1-4, with no clear D. This CDR3 is built from 15 residues. The germline CDR1 and CDR2 sequences are MNHEY and SVGEGT. Trimming shortened V by 2 bases and J by 0 bases, and 7 bases separated the two germline ends. The CDR3 nucleotides read TGTGCCAGCAGTTACAGGCAGACAACTAATGAAAAACTGTTTTTT. This codes for CASSYRQTTNEKLFF.

V is TRBV27 and J is TRBJ1-5; the D gene is possibly TRBD1 (6 bases). Per germline, CDR1 MNHEY and CDR2 SMNVEV (reference sequence). The CDR3 sequence is 13 residues long. With 2 bases removed from V and 6 bases from J, the gap between germline ends came to 8 bases. In nucleotides, the CDR3 is TGTGCCAGCAGTTTAGCAGGGGCTCAGCCCCAGCATTTT. Translation gives CASSLAGAQPQHF.

This clonotype was seen only a few times. The chain carries TRBV12-3 or TRBV12-4 and TRBJ2-1; D might be TRBD1 (6 bases). The CDR3 runs to 13 residues. Between the trimmed V and J ends, which lost 7 bases and 10 bases, there was a span of 17 bases. The CDR3 DNA reads as TGTGCCAGCACCGTGACAGGAGTATACGAGCAGTTCTTC. It yields the protein CASTVTGVYEQFF.

As for this clonotype: Mismatch with germline at one junction end may stem from a read error. The rearrangement links TRBV6-6 to TRBJ2-6; no firm D call. Germline V lookup: CDR1 MNHNY, CDR2 SVGAGI (reference sequence). The CDR3 consists of 14 residues. The CDR3 loop is CASSSFSGANVLTF. The CDR3 nucleotides are TGTGCCAGCAGCTCTTTCTCTGGCGCCAACGTCCTGACTTTC.

The chain couples TRBV20-1 to TRBJ2-7; 13 nucleotides line up with TRBD2. The V and J ends lost 6 bases and 10 bases, in that order; junction bases with no gene match: 3. The CDR3 covers 11 residues. From germline, CDR1 is DFQATT and CDR2 SNEGSKA (reference sequence). The CDR3 here is CSAGLAGEQYF. The CDR3 coding sequence is TGCAGTGCCGGACTAGCGGGGGAACAGTACTTC.

Remarks on this clonotype: One base away lies a much larger clone, so this may be a sequencing read error. The chain recombines TRBV24-1 with TRBJ2-1, with TRBD2 identical over 12 bases. Germline CDR1 KGHDR, CDR2 SFDVKD. V was clipped by 5 bases and J by 0 bases; unmatched bases: 13. This CDR3 has 20 amino acids. CDR3 sequence (DNA): TGTGCCACCAGTGTGGCCGGGACTAGCGGGCTTCGGAGCTCCTACAATGAGCAGTTCTTC. This gives the protein CATSVAGTSGLRSSYNEQFF.

The chain is built from TRBV7-2 and TRBJ2-5; 11 nucleotides agree with TRBD1. The J segment lost 11 bases and the V segment lost 5 bases, leaving 10 bases of the junction unmatched. The V gene's germline CDR1 is SGHTA and CDR2 FQGNSA. The CDR3 has 14 residues. The CDR3 region is CASSRDRGSNEQYF. For the CDR3, the DNA is TGTGCCAGCAGCCGGGACAGGGGGTCAAATGAGCAGTACTTC.

This rearrangement joins TRBV20-1 to TRBJ1-1; 11 bases match TRBD1. V was pared by 6 bases and J by 4 bases, with 7 bases of the junction left unmatched. The CDR3 totals 14 residues. CDR1 is DFQATT, CDR2 SNEGSKA, per germline (reference sequence). The CDR3 here is CSALTGTGGTEAFF. Written as DNA, the CDR3 is TGCAGTGCGCTTACCGGGACAGGGGGCACTGAAGCTTTCTTT.

Of note for this clonotype: The germline gene is not matched at one end of the junction; a read error may be the cause. J is TRBJ1-1 and V is TRBV30; TRBD1 matches at 7 bases. Germline CDR1 and CDR2: GTSNPN and SVGIG (reference sequence). CDR3 length: 12 amino acids. CDR3 sequence: CAGSDSRGLSFF. CDR3 bases: TGTGCCGGGAGTGACTCTAGGGGGCTTTCTTTCTTT. Full variable domain (missing parts from reference TRBV30 and TRBJ1-1): SQTIHQWPATLVQPVGSPLSLECTVEGTSNPNLYWYRQAAGRGLQLLFYSVGIGQISSEVPQNLSASRPQDRQFILSSKKLLLSDSGFYLCAGSDSRGLSFFGQGTRLTVV.